This TCR beta chain was recorded in a study of shared clonotypes between healthy human individuals. Study-level findings and limits: The study found about 5% of naive CD4 clonotypes shared across a handful of donors.

Under the authors' procedure: In the immunoSEQ data, sequences were junction-only and lacked quality scores, so filtering differed. Only in-frame clones appear in the TCRdb table, and some are missing; sequencing was by immunoSEQ multiplex PCR. The V and J calls and the clone size are those of that table, but D and trimming were determined from the DNA. The data hold around 2,100,000 clones, with about 95% observed a single time. CD45RO-negative, CCR7-positively selected cells formed the naive CD8 fraction, excluding terminally differentiated effector memory CD45RA+ cells. In regard to this clone: Its antigen is currently unknown.

The CDR3 is made up of 15 amino acids. V gave up 0 bases and J gave up 3 bases; unmatched junction bases: 2. The germline gives CDR1 SGHDT, CDR2 YYEEEE. The chain employs TRBV5-6 and TRBJ2-2; 7 bases align to TRBD2. The source of this sequence is a young man in good health. Sequencing used naive CD8+ T cells sorted from blood. CDR3 region: CASSLVTSYTGELFF. In nucleotides, the CDR3 is TGTGCCAGCAGCTTGGTGACTAGCTACACCGGGGAGCTGTTTTTT.